This entry describes one T cell receptor beta chain. These data are taken from a study of blood T cell repertoires in COVID-19. Study overall: The samples span acute and convalescent COVID-19 from the United States, Italy and Spain.

CDR1 and CDR2 (germline): LGHDT, YNNKEL (reference sequence). The CDR3 length is 15 residues. V shed 1 base and J 9 bases; nucleotides not matched to a gene: 7. In the source study's methods: Amplification of reference gene primers was used by the study to estimate nucleated cell counts. Assay: immunoSEQ multiplex PCR; the TCRdb copy retains only in-frame clones and omits some. For V, J and clone size, that table is used; D and trimming come from the DNA. This table holds roughly 100,000 clones, roughly 92% found once. J is TRBJ1-3 and V is TRBV3-1 (or the pseudogene TRBV3-2); 9 positions agree with TRBD1. The sequence derives from a woman aged 45-59 years with COVID-19, enrolled during active disease. Sequencing input: peripheral blood. CDR3 region: CASSQGRTGVLTIYF. CDR3 coding DNA: TGTGCCAGCAGCCAAGGACGGACAGGGGTTCTCACCATATATTTT.